The 17 T cell receptor beta chains given below trace back to one sample, sequenced in a study of response to subunit inactivated influenza vaccine. TCRdb redid the calling of the RT-PCR reads with MiXCR, one entry per CDR3 protein. This sample has 450,000 to 600,000 distinct CDR3 sequences, with approximately 7.3% found just once. The input for sequencing was PBMCs from blood, taken approximately 25 months after vaccination. The source is a man aged 50 to 69 who received an inactivated influenza vaccine.

The sample holds many counts of this clonotype. The CDR3 bases are TGCAGCGTTCCGTCGGCGGGAGGGCCAGAAAACATTCAGTACTTC. It yields the protein CSVPSAGGPENIQYF. V is TRBV29-1 and J is TRBJ2-4; 9 bases map to TRBD2. There are 15 residues in the CDR3. Germline CDR1 is SQVTM and CDR2 is ANQGSEA. V trimming: 5 bases; J trimming: 5 bases; junction bases outside the gene matches: 10. Drawing the rest from reference TRBV29-1 and TRBJ2-4, the complete variable domain is SAVISQKPSRDICQRGTSLTIQCQVDSQVTMMFWYRQQPGQSLTLIATANQGSEATYESGFVIDKFPISRPNLTFSTLTVSNMSPEDSSIYLCSVPSAGGPENIQYFGAGTRLSVL.

The V and J genes are TRBV6-1 and TRBJ2-3, with TRBD1 as a possible D gene (6 bases). Trimming left V 4 bases short and J 0 bases short, with 14 bases between. The CDR3 has 16 amino acids. Germline V gives CDR1 MNHNS, CDR2 SASEGT. CDR3 DNA sequence: TGTGCCAGCAGTGGACAGTGGGGGCGAAGCACAGATACGCAGTATTTT. Amino acids: CASSGQWGRSTDTQYF.

This clonotype was detected many times. V gene TRBV20-1 combines with J gene TRBJ2-6; D may be TRBD1 or TRBD2 (5 bases each). Trimming cost V 3 bases and J 2 bases, with 8 bases left between them. Germline loops: CDR1 DFQATT, CDR2 SNEGSKA (reference sequence). This CDR3 spans 14 amino acids. The CDR3 here is CSARRGTGANVLTF. The CDR3 DNA sequence: TGCAGTGCTAGGAGGGGCACTGGGGCCAACGTCCTGACTTTC.

In its sample, this clonotype was seen a few times. The chain recombines TRBV6-2 or TRBV6-3 with TRBJ2-1; D not resolved. The ends were cut back, 4 bases at V and 4 bases at J, with 17 bases in the middle. Germline CDR1 and CDR2: MNHEY and SVGEGT. This CDR3 has 16 amino acids. As DNA, the CDR3 is TGTGCCAGCAGTTCGAACCTAGGCTTTCCGTACAATGAGCAGTTCTTC. Amino acid sequence: CASSSNLGFPYNEQFF.

A remark on this clonotype: A much larger clone lies a single base off, so this may be a read error. The chain has TRBV20-1 and TRBJ1-1; a weak D match, TRBD1 (5 bases). The CDR3 sequence is 14 residues long. Germline lookup yields CDR1 DFQATT and CDR2 SNEGSKA (reference sequence). The CDR3 reads CSPRNGGLNTEAFF. The CDR3 bases are TGCAGTCCTAGGAATGGGGGATTAAACACTGAAGCTTTCTTT.

Turning to this clonotype: It may be a read error: a sequence one base away is much more abundant. The V and J genes are TRBV20-1 and TRBJ2-3; D is unresolved. The CDR3 sequence is 14 residues long. Germline V gene sequence: CDR1 DFQATT, CDR2 SNEGSKA (reference sequence). CDR3 nucleotide sequence: TGCAGGGCTAGAGCCAGAGAAGGGACAGATACGCAGTATTTT. It is translated as CRARAREGTDTQYF.

This clonotype was detected many times. The chain is built from TRBV15 and TRBJ2-3; D unclear. The germline V gene has CDR1 LNHNV and CDR2 YYDKDF (reference sequence). V dropped 0 bases and J dropped 0 bases, with 13 bases sitting between them. This CDR3 contains 17 residues. CDR3 in amino acids: CATSRDFNNPSTDTQYF. For the CDR3, the DNA is TGTGCCACCAGCAGAGATTTTAACAATCCTAGCACAGATACGCAGTATTTT. Full variable domain (rest looked up from reference TRBV15 and TRBJ2-3): DAMVIQNPRYQVTQFGKPVTLSCSQTLNHNVMYWYQQKSSQAPKLLFHYYDKDFNNEADTPDNFQSRRPNTSFCFLDIRSPGLGDTAMYLCATSRDFNNPSTDTQYFGPGTRLTVL.

This clonotype has more than one count but fewer than ten. The rearrangement uses TRBV12-3 or TRBV12-4 and TRBJ2-1; D ambiguous. The V end lost 4 bases, the J end lost 5 bases, and 15 bases lay between the germline ends. The CDR3 totals 15 residues. The CDR3 DNA follows: TGTGCCAGCAGTTCAGGTGGGATCCGAAACAATGAGCAGTTCTTC. Encoded protein: CASSSGGIRNNEQFF.

The chain is built from TRBV7-9 and TRBJ2-3; possible D gene TRBD2, 6 bases. The CDR3 has 15 residues. The V and J ends lost 5 bases and 3 bases respectively, with 15 bases between them. CDR1 is SEHNR and CDR2 is FQNEAQ in the germline V gene (reference sequence). The CDR3 bases are TGTGCCAGCAGCCGACGGGACTTACCAACAGATACGCAGTATTTT. Translated, it gives CASSRRDLPTDTQYF.

This clonotype was detected only a few times. This rearrangement joins TRBV20-1 to TRBJ2-1; 8 nucleotides line up with TRBD2. V shed 8 bases, J shed 1 base, and the junction held 7 bases outside the gene matches. Germline values: CDR1 DFQATT, CDR2 SNEGSKA (reference sequence). The CDR3 covers 14 residues. CDR3 in amino acids: CSSGSPNSYNEQFF. Written as DNA, the CDR3 is TGCAGTAGCGGGAGTCCCAATTCCTACAATGAGCAGTTCTTC.

This clonotype was counted at least ten times. The chain carries TRBV4-2 and TRBJ2-5, with 11 bases matching TRBD2. CDR1 is LGHNA and CDR2 is YNFKEQ in the germline V gene. This CDR3 has 18 amino acids. After removal of 0 bases from V and 4 bases from J, the junction contained 10 bases not matched to a gene. CDR3 nucleotides: TGTGCCAGCAGCCAAGAGGGACTAGCGGCGGGGCGGCGAGAGACCCAGTACTTC. Translated: CASSQEGLAAGRRETQYF.

This clonotype appeared a few times. The chain has TRBV4-3 and TRBJ2-7, with TRBD2 matching over 7 bases. CDR3 size: 18 residues. Germline-derived CDR1 and CDR2 are LGHNA and YSLEER. V was pared by 0 bases and J by 0 bases, with 11 bases of the junction left unmatched. The CDR3 bases are TGCGCCAGCAGCCAAGAAACAATTCAGCGGGGAAGCTCCTACGAGCAGTACTTC. Encoded protein: CASSQETIQRGSSYEQYF.

The V and J genes are TRBV3-1 and TRBJ2-6; the D is unclear. Trimming took off 5 bases at V and 2 bases at J, with 7 bases between the two ends. CDR1 and CDR2 (germline): LGHDT, YNNKEL (reference sequence). This CDR3 spans 14 amino acids. CDR3 sequence: CASSYATGANVLTF. The CDR3 region has the DNA TGTGCCAGCAGCTACGCCACTGGGGCCAACGTCCTGACTTTC.

This clonotype was picked up a small number of times. V gene TRBV15 combines with J gene TRBJ2-2; D is unclear. Germline-derived CDR1 and CDR2 are LNHNV and YYDKDF (reference sequence). The CDR3 has 14 amino acids. The V end lost 2 bases, the J end lost 2 bases, and 6 bases lay between the germline ends. The CDR3, as DNA: TGTGCCACCAGCAGATGGGGAAACACCGGGGAGCTGTTTTTT. This encodes CATSRWGNTGELFF.

This clonotype appeared many times. The rearrangement joins TRBV28 to TRBJ2-7, with TRBD1 as a possible D gene (6 bases). CDR1 and CDR2 (germline): MDHEN, SYDVKM. Trimming shortened V by 6 bases and J by 3 bases, and 15 bases separated the two germline ends. The CDR3 extends over 14 amino acids. The CDR3 is CASRKNRDLYEQYF. The CDR3 DNA reads TGTGCCAGCAGAAAGAACAGGGATCTCTACGAGCAGTACTTC.

This clonotype was seen repeatedly, ten times or more. V usage is TRBV3-1 and J usage is TRBJ2-4; unclear D gene. Germline assignment: CDR1 LGHDT and CDR2 YNNKEL (reference sequence). Between the trimmed V and J ends, which lost 5 bases and 1 base, there was a span of 9 bases. The CDR3 is made up of 14 amino acids. CDR3 loop: CASSSVEAKNIQYF. As DNA, the CDR3 is TGTGCCAGCAGCTCCGTCGAGGCCAAAAACATTCAGTACTTC. The complete variable domain, with remaining parts taken from reference TRBV3-1 and TRBJ2-4, reads DTAVSQTPKYLVTQMGNDKSIKCEQNLGHDTMYWYKQDSKKFLKIMFSYNNKELIINETVPNRFSPKSPDKAHLNLHINSLELGDSAVYFCASSSVEAKNIQYFGAGTRLSVL.

This clonotype has a handful of counts. The chain uses TRBV6-1 and TRBJ2-1, with 9 bases lining up with TRBD2. The CDR3 sequence is 17 residues long. CDR1 and CDR2 (germline): MNHNS, SASEGT. Losses at the gene ends were 4 bases for V and 0 bases for J; bases not matched to a gene: 7. The CDR3 DNA reads TGTGCCAGCAGTGGGCTAGCGGGGATAAGCTCCTACAATGAGCAGTTCTTC. Protein: CASSGLAGISSYNEQFF.